Listed below are T cell receptor beta chains from one sample, sequenced in a study of blood T cell repertoires in COVID-19. The repertoire was sequenced with immunoSEQ multiplex PCR; TCRdb's copy has only in-frame clones and lacks some. This table has hundreds of thousands of clones, approximately 90% appearing once. The sequencing input was peripheral blood. The source is a woman under 30 who had recovered from COVID-19. CDR3s include the opening cysteine and the closing phenylalanine or tryptophan. Fields, in order: J gene, D gene, clone size, V gene, CDR3 length, CDR3 protein, CDR3 DNA. D genes are given only for firm matches. A row's size may be missing; if present it is once, few, many or a size class.

TRBJ1-2 - few TRBV15 15 CATSPRAGNNYGYTF TGTGCCACCAGCCCCCGCGCGGGAAACAACTATGGCTACACCTTC
TRBJ2-1 TRBD2 - TRBV7-6 17 CASSLGSGGNSYNEQFF TGTGCCAGCAGCTTAGGGTCGGGGGGGAACTCCTACAATGAGCAGTTCTTC
TRBJ2-7 TRBD2 - TRBV19 14 CASSTSGSSYEQYF TGTGCCAGTAGTACTAGCGGGAGCTCCTACGAGCAGTACTTC
TRBJ1-1 - few TRBV6-5 12 CASSYSGREAFF TGTGCCAGCAGTTACTCGGGCAGGGAAGCTTTCTTT
TRBJ1-1 - - TRBV7-9 15 CASSLTTRVNTEAFF TGTGCCAGCAGCCTCACAACCAGGGTGAACACTGAAGCTTTCTTT
TRBJ1-3 TRBD1 - TRBV11-1 16 CASSPGQLDSGNTIYF TGTGCCAGCAGCCCGGGACAGTTGGACTCTGGAAACACCATATATTTT
TRBJ1-2 - - TRBV27 13 CASSFGGGYGYTF TGTGCCAGCAGTTTCGGAGGCGGGTATGGCTACACCTTC
TRBJ1-2 - - TRBV14 14 CASSFSGENYGYTF TGTGCCAGCAGCTTCTCAGGGGAGAACTATGGCTACACCTTC
TRBJ1-1 - few TRBV5-5 16 CASRPRHRFMNTEAFF TGTGCCAGCAGGCCGAGGCACAGGTTCATGAACACTGAAGCTTTCTTT
TRBJ1-3 - - TRBV2 16 CASSRRQGSSGNTIYF TGTGCCAGCAGTCGTCGGCAGGGGAGCTCTGGAAACACCATATATTTT
TRBJ1-1 TRBD1 - TRBV6-5 13 CASRPGGLTEAFF TGTGCCAGCAGACCAGGGGGCCTGACTGAAGCTTTCTTT
TRBJ2-7 TRBD2 - TRBV18 14 CASSGLDSAGEQYF TGTGCCAGCTCAGGACTAGATAGTGCCGGCGAGCAGTACTTC
TRBJ2-1 - - TRBV12-5 16 CASGRSLNRVYNEQFF TGTGCTAGTGGCCGCTCCCTCAACAGGGTCTACAATGAGCAGTTCTTC
TRBJ2-5 TRBD2 - TRBV15 16 CATSAGRYSGEETQYF TGTGCCACCAGCGCCGGACGGTACAGCGGGGAAGAGACCCAGTACTTC
TRBJ1-4 - - TRBV18 12 CASSLGGEKLFF TGTGCCAGCTCACTAGGGGGTGAAAAACTGTTTTTT
TRBJ2-7 TRBD1 - TRBV5-1 13 CASSQGQLYEQYF TGCGCCAGCAGCCAGGGACAGCTCTACGAGCAGTACTTC
TRBJ2-7 TRBD2 - TRBV3-1/TRBV3-2 16 CASSRETSGRLYEQYF TGTGCCAGCAGCCGAGAGACTAGCGGGAGACTCTACGAGCAGTACTTC
TRBJ2-3 TRBD2 once TRBV4-3 14 CASSQGQKREPQYF TGCGCCAGCAGCCAAGGACAGAAGCGGGAACCGCAGTATTTT
TRBJ2-7 TRBD2 - TRBV4-3 17 CASSQDRLGLGHNEQYF TGCGCCAGCAGCCAAGATCGATTAGGACTAGGTCACAACGAGCAGTACTTC
TRBJ2-7 TRBD1 - TRBV6-2/TRBV6-3 16 CASSFGRDRQAYEQYF TGTGCCAGCAGTTTCGGCCGGGACAGGCAAGCCTACGAGCAGTACTTC
TRBJ1-5 - - TRBV6-5 15 CASSLQGGSNQPQHF TGTGCCAGCAGCCTCCAGGGTGGGAGCAATCAGCCCCAGCATTTT
TRBJ2-3 TRBD2 once TRBV9 17 CASSRNIAGDSTDTQYF TGTGCCAGCAGCCGGAATATAGCGGGAGATAGCACAGATACGCAGTATTTT
TRBJ2-1 TRBD2 - TRBV20-1 19 CSANEDGLAGVRFYNEQFF TGCAGTGCTAATGAAGATGGACTAGCGGGAGTCCGCTTCTACAATGAGCAGTTCTTC
TRBJ2-1 TRBD2 - TRBV5-1 18 CASSPLEGSGTYYNEQFF TGCGCCAGCAGCCCCCTGGAGGGTAGCGGGACGTACTACAATGAGCAGTTCTTC
TRBJ2-3 TRBD2 - TRBV6-1 13 CASSEGTSGRVNF TGTGCCAGCAGTGAAGGGACTAGCGGGAGGGTTAATTTT
TRBJ2-3 - once TRBV6-5 16 CASSYRTGTPTDTQYF TGTGCCAGCAGTTACCGAACCGGGACTCCCACAGATACGCAGTATTTT
TRBJ2-3 TRBD2 - TRBV30 13 CAGTSGITDTQYF TGTGCCGGGACTAGCGGGATCACAGATACGCAGTATTTT
TRBJ1-5 - - TRBV19 14 CASSIGQVDQPQHF TGTGCCAGTAGTATAGGACAGGTTGATCAGCCCCAGCATTTT
TRBJ2-1 - - TRBV25-1 15 CASSGTALSYNEQFF TGTGCCAGCAGTGGGACAGCCCTCTCCTACAATGAGCAGTTCTTC
TRBJ2-2 - - TRBV5-1 14 CASRQEVNTGELFF TGCGCCAGCAGACAGGAAGTAAACACCGGGGAGCTGTTTTTT
TRBJ2-1 - - TRBV19 14 CASSIAGSYNEQFF TGTGCCAGTAGTATCGCAGGCTCCTACAATGAGCAGTTCTTC
TRBJ2-7 - - TRBV5-5 13 CASSLGDAYEQYF TGTGCCAGCAGCTTGGGCGATGCGTACGAGCAGTACTTC
TRBJ2-5 TRBD2 - TRBV20-1 14 CSASGGGAQETQYF TGCAGTGCGAGTGGGGGGGGAGCACAAGAGACCCAGTACTTC
TRBJ2-1 TRBD2 - TRBV9 18 CASSVGPGLAGPHNEQFF TGTGCCAGCAGCGTAGGGCCGGGACTAGCGGGCCCACACAATGAGCAGTTCTTC
TRBJ2-5 TRBD2 - TRBV5-4 14 CASSTQTGGETQYF TGTGCCAGCAGCACACAAACGGGGGGTGAGACCCAGTACTTC
TRBJ2-7 - - TRBV9 12 CASSVEDTEQYF TGTGCCAGCAGCGTAGAGGACACCGAGCAGTACTTC
TRBJ2-7 TRBD1 - TRBV6-1 14 CASSRQGSSYEQYF TGTGCCAGCAGTAGACAGGGTTCATCCTACGAGCAGTACTTC
TRBJ1-4 TRBD1 - TRBV18 18 CASSIRDRGLIKDEKLFF TGTGCCAGCTCAATCCGGGACAGGGGACTTATTAAGGATGAAAAACTGTTTTTT
TRBJ1-3 - - TRBV3-1/TRBV3-2 14 CASSQAGSGNTIYF TGTGCCAGCAGCCAAGCAGGATCTGGAAACACCATATATTTT
TRBJ2-2 TRBD1 - TRBV11-2 14 CAGRQGANTGELFF TGTGCCGGGCGACAGGGCGCAAACACCGGGGAGCTGTTTTTT
TRBJ1-1 TRBD1 - TRBV4-1 12 CASSRGTGEAFF TGCGCCAGCAGCCGGGGGACAGGGGAAGCTTTCTTT
TRBJ2-7 TRBD2 - TRBV27 17 CASSLTPTSGYSYEQYF TGTGCCAGCAGTCTAACCCCGACTAGCGGGTACTCCTACGAGCAGTACTTC